The 30 T cell receptor beta chains given below trace back to one sample, sequenced in a study of a mutant IDH1 vaccine in newly diagnosed glioma. Time point described: week 23, last vaccination. The content of each vaccine dose was 300 ug of mutant IDH1 20-mer peptide, and topical imiquimod accompanied it. Produced via immunoSEQ multiplex PCR; TCRdb's table is partial and in-frame only. The sample holds 82,000 or so clones, 70% to 90% seen once. Their specific antigens are unknown. This specimen consisted of PBMCs, obtained from a glioma patient whose treatment included an IDH1 peptide vaccine. These receptors were taken from a young man with glioma. Some clones in this sample may be carry-over from other donors' samples.

The chain employs TRBV7-2 and TRBJ1-2; D is undetermined. Germline V gene lookup returns CDR1 SGHTA and CDR2 FQGNSA. CDR3 length: 15 amino acids. V lost 5 bases to trimming and J lost 2 bases, with 15 bases between them. The CDR3 region is CASSPEKAQNYGYTF. DNA of the CDR3: TGTGCCAGCAGCCCCGAGAAGGCACAAAACTATGGCTACACCTTC.

As to this clone: One end of the junction fails to match germline, which may point to a read error. The chain combines TRBV5-6 with TRBJ1-6; TRBD1 matches at 7 bases. The CDR3 extends over 16 amino acids. The germline V gene has CDR1 SGHDT and CDR2 YYEEEE. This CDR3 is CASTIQQGTYNSPLRF. CDR3 sequence (DNA): TGTGCCAGCACCATACAACAGGGGACCTATAATTCACCCCTCCGCTTT.

This rearrangement joins TRBV18 to TRBJ2-7, with 9 bases identical to TRBD1. Germline CDR1 is KGHSH and CDR2 is LQKENI. This CDR3 is 17 amino acids long. The trim removed 2 bases at V and 7 bases at J, leaving 15 bases unmatched. This CDR3 reads CASSPTIGDRVRGEQYF. CDR3 nucleotides: TGTGCCAGCTCACCAACCATCGGGGACAGGGTGAGAGGAGAGCAGTACTTC.

The chain carries TRBV19 and TRBJ1-2; 8 bases match TRBD1. Germline V lookup: CDR1 LNHDA, CDR2 SQIVND (reference sequence). The CDR3 is 14 amino acids. V trimming: 3 bases; J trimming: 4 bases; junction bases outside the gene matches: 4. CDR3 residues: CASSMGQEFYGYTF. The CDR3 DNA reads TGTGCCAGTAGTATGGGACAGGAGTTCTATGGCTACACCTTC.

V usage is TRBV28 and J usage is TRBJ1-5; 8 bases fit TRBD1. This CDR3 is built from 15 residues. J gave up 1 base and V 4 bases, and 3 bases lay outside the gene matches. Per germline, CDR1 MDHEN and CDR2 SYDVKM. CDR3 DNA: TGTGCCAGCAGTTACTGGACAGGGAGCAATCAGCCCCAGCATTTT. It encodes CASSYWTGSNQPQHF.

This clone was seen a single time. The V gene is TRBV7-8, the J gene TRBJ1-5, with no clear D. The CDR3 has 14 residues. The V end lost 2 bases, the J end lost 4 bases, and 9 bases lay between the germline ends. The germline V gene encodes CDR1 SGHVS and CDR2 FQNEAQ. In nucleotides, the CDR3 is TGTGCCAGCAGCTTATGGCATACTAATCAGCCCCAGCATTTT. This encodes CASSLWHTNQPQHF.

The V call is TRBV5-8, the J call TRBJ1-2, with 7 bases identical to TRBD1. Losses at the gene ends were 4 bases for V and 3 bases for J; bases not matched to a gene: 12. The CDR3 contains 16 residues. CDR1 SGHTS and CDR2 YDEGEE come from the germline V gene. For the CDR3, the DNA is TGTGCCAGCAGCCTCGGACAGGCCGGCTTTGACTATGGCTACACCTTC. This codes for CASSLGQAGFDYGYTF.

The chain employs TRBV30 and TRBJ2-2; TRBD1 matches 7 bases. Germline CDR1 is GTSNPN and CDR2 is SVGIG (reference sequence). The CDR3 is 13 residues long. V dropped 5 bases and J dropped 3; count of bases not matched to a gene: 3. DNA for the CDR3: TGTGCCTGGTACAGGGGATACACCGGGGAGCTGTTTTTT. Residues: CAWYRGYTGELFF.

This chain joins TRBV6-1 and TRBJ1-1, with 7 positions matching TRBD1. The J segment lost 7 bases and the V segment lost 11 bases, leaving 10 bases of the junction unmatched. CDR1 and CDR2 (germline): MNHNS, SASEGT. The CDR3 spans 12 residues. DNA for the CDR3: TGTGCCTCACGCCAGGGGGTGGGTGAAGCTTTCTTT. Protein sequence: CASRQGVGEAFF.

CDR3 DNA: TGTGCCAGCAGCGCCCGTTCAGACGGCTTGCCGGGCCTCCACTTT. Amino acids: CASSARSDGLPGLHF. The chain uses TRBV7-2 and TRBJ1-6; D is undetermined. The CDR3 loop spans 15 amino acids. V was cut by 5 bases and J by 15 bases, with 23 bases left in between. The germline CDR1 and CDR2 sequences are SGHTA and FQGNSA.

The chain joins TRBV9 to TRBJ2-1; D is possibly TRBD2 (6 bases). Germline CDR1 is SGDLS and CDR2 is YYNGEE. V was trimmed by 4 bases and J by 15 bases, leaving 11 bases between them. This CDR3 has 10 residues. The CDR3 DNA reads TGTGCCAGCAGCCGCGGGACCCTGTTCTTC. Translating gives CASSRGTLFF.

This chain uses TRBV29-1 with TRBJ1-3; D uncertain. The CDR3 contains 12 residues. V was clipped by 5 bases and J by 1 base, with 6 bases between them. CDR1 and CDR2 (germline): SQVTM, ANQGSEA. The CDR3 DNA follows: TGCAGCGTTACGGAGTCTGGAAACACCATATATTTT. This codes for CSVTESGNTIYF.

V and J are TRBV9 and TRBJ2-7; 7 nucleotides line up with TRBD2. This CDR3 spans 14 amino acids. Unmatched junction bases numbered 4, after V lost 0 bases and J lost 4 bases. CDR1 and CDR2 (germline): SGDLS, YYNGEE. The CDR3 region has the DNA TGTGCCAGCAGCGTAGAGGGAGGGCCTTACGAGCAGTACTTC. This translates into CASSVEGGPYEQYF.

The chain uses TRBV7-3 and TRBJ1-5; D is unclear. This CDR3 comprises 16 residues. Germline V gene lookup returns CDR1 SGHTA and CDR2 FQGTGA. The ends were cut back, 5 bases at V and 9 bases at J, with 23 bases in the middle. CDR3 sequence: CASSPLLGPVEGPQHF. CDR3 coding DNA: TGTGCCAGCAGCCCTCTTTTAGGACCGGTCGAGGGGCCCCAGCATTTT.

The chain couples TRBV30 to TRBJ2-1; TRBD1 matches at 10 bases. In germline, CDR1 is GTSNPN, CDR2 SVGIG (reference sequence). The CDR3 loop spans 15 amino acids. V lost 3 bases to trimming and J lost 7 bases; unmatched junction nucleotides: 9. CDR3 sequence (DNA): TGTGCCTGGAGACCGGGACAGGGGCCGGATAATGAGCAGTTCTTC. It is translated as CAWRPGQGPDNEQFF.

The J gene is TRBJ1-2, the V gene TRBV9, with unresolved D. The CDR3 runs to 15 residues. Trimming removed 0 bases at V and 2 bases at J, with 11 bases between. Germline CDR1 and CDR2: SGDLS and YYNGEE. CDR3 sequence (DNA): TGTGCCAGCAGCGTAGGTCTGGGGAGAAACTATGGCTACACCTTC. Amino acids: CASSVGLGRNYGYTF. The variable domain in full, completed from reference TRBV9 and TRBJ1-2, reads DSGVTQTPKHLITATGQRVTLRCSPRSGDLSVYWYQQSLDQGLQFLIQYYNGEERAKGNILERFSAQQFPDLHSELNLSSLELGDSALYFCASSVGLGRNYGYTFGSGTRLTVV.

This clone was observed a few times. This rearrangement joins TRBV2 to TRBJ1-5; D gene uncertain. Germline V CDR1 and CDR2: SNHLY, FYNNEI. Trimming left V 10 bases short and J 0 bases short, with 16 bases between. The CDR3 contains 15 residues. The CDR3 DNA is TGTGCCACCCGGAAGGACTCCAATAGCAATCAGCCCCAGCATTTT. This sequence encodes CATRKDSNSNQPQHF.

The genes are TRBV28 and TRBJ2-7; 10 positions match TRBD1. V shed 6 bases, J shed 3 bases, and the junction held 8 bases outside the gene matches. Germline V lookup: CDR1 MDHEN, CDR2 SYDVKM. The CDR3 runs to 15 residues. The CDR3 DNA is TGTGCCAGCAGAAAGGGGGGACAGGGGTTCTACGAGCAGTACTTC. Protein product: CASRKGGQGFYEQYF.

This rearrangement joins TRBV4-1 to TRBJ2-1, with D tentatively TRBD2 (5 bases). Germline CDR1 and CDR2: MGHRA and YSYEKL. The CDR3 runs 15 residues. V was cut by 1 base and J by 6 bases, with 13 bases left in between. CDR3 region: CASSQVGGHSNEQFF. In DNA form, the CDR3 reads TGCGCCAGCAGCCAAGTAGGAGGCCATAGCAATGAGCAGTTCTTC.

The genes are TRBV30 and TRBJ2-7, with 7 bases fitting TRBD1. V lost 5 bases and J lost 1; bases outside the gene matches: 5. The CDR3 spans 13 residues. Germline values: CDR1 GTSNPN, CDR2 SVGIG (reference sequence). The CDR3 loop reads CAWVQDRSYEQYF. The CDR3 region has the DNA TGTGCCTGGGTCCAGGACAGGTCCTACGAGCAGTACTTC.

This clone occurred a few times. V is TRBV29-1 and J is TRBJ1-1; D gene unclear. Germline V gene lookup returns CDR1 SQVTM and CDR2 ANQGSEA. The CDR3 spans 13 residues. The V end lost 3 bases, the J end lost 1 base, and 9 bases lay between the germline ends. The CDR3 DNA is TGCAGCGTTGATGTGTCAGGGAACACTGAAGCTTTCTTT. Its protein product is CSVDVSGNTEAFF.

The J gene is TRBJ1-2, the V gene TRBV13; a possible D gene is TRBD1 (6 bases). Trimming took 7 bases from V and 8 from J, leaving 20 bases between them. The CDR3 runs 14 residues. The germline V gene encodes CDR1 PRHDT and CDR2 FYEKMQ (reference sequence). CDR3 nucleotides: TGTGCCAGCACCTCCGGAGGGAAGGGGGAAGGCTACACCTTC. This sequence encodes CASTSGGKGEGYTF.

V and J are TRBV11-2 and TRBJ1-2; 10 nucleotides agree with TRBD1. This CDR3 spans 16 amino acids. Looked up from germline, CDR1 is SGHAT and CDR2 is FQNNGV. The trim removed 2 bases at V and 4 bases at J, leaving 7 bases unmatched. The CDR3 DNA is TGTGCCAGCAGCTTAACTCCGGGACAGGGGAGCTATGGCTACACCTTC. Translation gives CASSLTPGQGSYGYTF.

CDR3 loop: CASSQDTGALIEKLFF. The CDR3 region has the DNA TGCGCCAGCAGCCAAGATACGGGGGCCCTTATTGAAAAACTGTTTTTT. The chain uses TRBV4-3 and TRBJ1-4; TRBD1 is a possible D gene (6 bases). V was cut by 0 bases and J by 7 bases, with 15 bases left in between. CDR3 size: 16 residues. Germline V gene sequence: CDR1 LGHNA, CDR2 YSLEER.

The chain combines TRBV6-1 with TRBJ1-4, with 7 bases fitting TRBD1. The junction had 5 bases not matched to a gene; V was cut back by 6 bases and J by 1 base. Germline V gene sequence: CDR1 MNHNS, CDR2 SASEGT. This CDR3 has 15 amino acids. This CDR3 reads CASSDRDRTNEKLFF. In DNA, the CDR3 is TGTGCCAGCAGCGACAGGGATCGAACTAATGAAAAACTGTTTTTT.

V and J are TRBV19 and TRBJ1-1, with D perhaps TRBD1 (6 bases). Per the germline V gene, CDR1 is LNHDA and CDR2 is SQIVND (reference sequence). Trimming stripped 1 base from V and 2 bases from J, with 8 bases between. The CDR3 has 14 residues. DNA of the CDR3: TGTGCCAGTAGTATAGGGGACACTAACACTGAAGCTTTCTTT. It translates to CASSIGDTNTEAFF. Complete variable domain (other parts from reference TRBV19 and TRBJ1-1): DGGITQSPKYLFRKEGQNVTLSCEQNLNHDAMYWYRQDPGQGLRLIYYSQIVNDFQKGDIAEGYSVSREKKESFPLTVTSAQKNPTAFYLCASSIGDTNTEAFFGQGTRLTVV.

The J gene is TRBJ2-2, the V gene TRBV5-8; no clear D. Germline values: CDR1 SGHTS, CDR2 YDEGEE. The CDR3 is 14 residues long. The ends were cut back, 0 bases at V and 2 bases at J, with 5 bases in the middle. CDR3: CASSLVLNTGELFF. CDR3 sequence (DNA): TGTGCCAGCAGCTTGGTTCTAAACACCGGGGAGCTGTTTTTT.

This clone was found once. The rearrangement uses TRBV5-1 and TRBJ2-2; D uncertain. V was cut by 4 bases and J by 3 bases, with 13 bases left in between. This CDR3 has 15 residues. The germline CDR1 and CDR2 sequences are SGHRS and YFSETQ. In nucleotides, the CDR3 is TGCGCCAGCAGCAGAGAAGGAGCCCACACCGGGGAGCTGTTTTTT. This codes for CASSREGAHTGELFF.

In nucleotides, the CDR3 is TGTGCCAGGGGCGGCATGACCGCGAACGATGGCTACACCTTC. Translation: CARGGMTANDGYTF. The rearrangement links TRBV2 to TRBJ1-2; D not certain. In germline, CDR1 is SNHLY, CDR2 FYNNEI. This CDR3 comprises 14 residues. Trimming took 9 bases from V and 6 from J, leaving 20 bases between them.

J is TRBJ1-5 and V is TRBV6-6; the D is unclear. The V gene lost 6 bases and the J gene lost 4 bases, with 10 bases spanning the gap. Germline V gene lookup returns CDR1 MNHNY and CDR2 SVGAGI (reference sequence). This CDR3 comprises 13 residues. CDR3 sequence reads: CASSRSENQPQHF. As DNA, the CDR3 is TGTGCCAGCAGCCGCTCCGAAAATCAGCCCCAGCATTTT.